What follows are 30 T cell receptor beta chains derived from one specimen sequenced in a study of response to subunit inactivated influenza vaccine. TCRdb redid the calling of the RT-PCR reads with MiXCR, one entry per CDR3 protein. The repertoire includes 600,000 to 850,000 distinct CDR3 sequences, 14% of them detected once, and roughly 7.6% sits in the top ten. Material: PBMCs from blood, obtained 14 to 15 days before vaccination. These receptors were collected from a man aged 50 or older who received an inactivated influenza vaccine.

The chain recombines TRBV5-1 with TRBJ2-7; TRBD1 matches at 12 bases. V trimming: 4 bases; J trimming: 6 bases; junction bases outside the gene matches: 11. The CDR3 length is 16 residues. Germline V gene sequence: CDR1 SGHRS, CDR2 YFSETQ. The CDR3 loop reads CASSPGTGGVILEQYF. DNA for the CDR3: TGCGCCAGCAGCCCCGGGACAGGGGGCGTGATCCTCGAGCAGTACTTC.

About this clonotype: A read error may account for a junction end that differs from germline. The rearrangement links TRBV10-3 to TRBJ2-1; TRBD2 agrees at 8 bases. The CDR3 extends over 15 amino acids. Germline V gives CDR1 ENHRY, CDR2 SYGVKD. Here the CDR3 DNA reads TGTGCCTTCAGTGAGTCAGTAGCGGGGAACAATGAGCAGTTCTTC. Translated, it gives CAFSESVAGNNEQFF.

The chain is built from TRBV5-1 and TRBJ2-7; 8 bases map to TRBD2. J lost 6 bases, V lost 0 bases, and 5 bases had no gene match. The CDR3 extends over 14 amino acids. The germline gives CDR1 SGHRS, CDR2 YFSETQ. CDR3 sequence: CASSLAAGVPEQYF. CDR3 DNA sequence: TGCGCCAGCAGCTTGGCAGCGGGAGTTCCCGAGCAGTACTTC.

This clonotype came up a few times. The V and J genes are TRBV10-3 and TRBJ1-2; D is perhaps TRBD1 (5 bases). The CDR3 runs 13 residues. CDR1 and CDR2 (germline): ENHRY, SYGVKD. V lost 8 bases and J 3 bases, leaving 13 bases between the germline ends. The CDR3 sequence: CAIGTDSYYGYTF. The CDR3 nucleotides are TGTGCCATCGGAACTGACAGCTACTATGGCTACACCTTC.

This clonotype occurred a few times. This chain links TRBV7-3 with TRBJ2-3, with 7 bases that match TRBD2. Germline loops: CDR1 SGHTA, CDR2 FQGTGA. The CDR3 is made up of 16 amino acids. Unmatched junction bases numbered 10, after V lost 0 bases and J lost 7 bases. CDR3 in DNA: TGTGCCAGCAGCTTAACGTTCGGCGGGAGTGTTAATACGCAGTATTTT. Its translation is CASSLTFGGSVNTQYF.

This chain uses TRBV27 with TRBJ2-7; D may be TRBD2 (6 bases). The CDR3 contains 17 residues. V was cut by 6 bases and J by 1 base, with 22 bases left in between. Germline V gene lookup returns CDR1 MNHEY and CDR2 SMNVEV (reference sequence). For the CDR3, the DNA is TGTGCCAGCAGCCCCCGTTTTAGGGGCCGGGAGTCCTACGAGCAGTACTTC. Its protein is CASSPRFRGRESYEQYF.

The J gene is TRBJ1-6, the V gene TRBV6-2 or TRBV6-3, with D perhaps TRBD1 (5 bases). Germline loops: CDR1 MNHEY, CDR2 SVGEGT. The V gene lost 7 bases and the J gene lost 8 bases, with 9 bases spanning the gap. The CDR3 covers 12 residues. The CDR3 sequence: CASNQGDSPLHF. In nucleotides, the CDR3 is TGTGCCAGCAATCAGGGTGATTCACCCCTCCACTTT.

The chain recombines TRBV29-1 with TRBJ2-5; D unresolved. Germline CDR1 is SQVTM and CDR2 is ANQGSEA. The CDR3 is 11 amino acids. V was cut by 4 bases and J by 5 bases, with 8 bases left in between. The DNA for the CDR3 is TGCAGCGTTGGTGACGCTGAGACCCAGTACTTC. As protein: CSVGDAETQYF.

This clonotype was counted between two and nine times. This chain connects TRBV28 to TRBJ2-1, with 11 bases identical to TRBD2. V trimming: 6 bases; J trimming: 7 bases; junction bases outside the gene matches: 11. CDR1 and CDR2 (germline): MDHEN, SYDVKM. CDR3 size: 16 residues. The CDR3 protein is CASSSSGRAMNNEQFF. The CDR3 bases are TGTGCCAGCAGCAGTAGCGGGAGGGCCATGAATAATGAGCAGTTCTTC.

The rearrangement joins TRBV6-1 to TRBJ2-5, with a tentative D call TRBD2 (5 bases). V was cut by 8 bases and J by 5 bases, with 21 bases left in between. Germline CDR1 is MNHNS and CDR2 is SASEGT. The CDR3 is made up of 15 amino acids. The CDR3 protein is CASAEGVALQETQYF. The CDR3 bases are TGTGCCAGCGCTGAGGGAGTAGCCCTTCAGGAGACCCAGTACTTC.

The chain links TRBV27 to TRBJ2-7; 9 bases map to TRBD2. Germline V CDR1 and CDR2: MNHEY, SMNVEV (reference sequence). This CDR3 contains 14 residues. Trimming removed 3 bases from V and 2 bases from J; junction bases left unmatched: 2. The CDR3 sequence: CASSFSGRTYEQYF. The CDR3, as DNA: TGTGCCAGCAGTTTTAGCGGGAGAACCTACGAGCAGTACTTC.

This clonotype was observed a few times. V gene TRBV5-1 combines with J gene TRBJ1-2, with D uncertain. This CDR3 has 13 residues. The germline V gene encodes CDR1 SGHRS and CDR2 YFSETQ. V was cut by 2 bases and J by 6 bases, with 11 bases left in between. The CDR3 here is CASSLNEGDGYTF. CDR3 bases: TGCGCCAGCAGCTTAAACGAGGGAGATGGCTACACCTTC.

The chain combines TRBV20-1 with TRBJ2-7; D tentatively fits TRBD1 or TRBD2 (7 bases each). Trimming pared 4 bases from V and 7 bases from J, leaving 17 bases between. There are 13 residues in the CDR3. CDR1 and CDR2 from the germline V gene are DFQATT and SNEGSKA (reference sequence). CDR3 sequence: CSATPGGAKEQYF. DNA of the CDR3: TGCAGTGCTACCCCAGGGGGGGCCAAGGAGCAGTACTTC.

In this sample, this clonotype turned up a few times. The chain has TRBV5-1 and TRBJ2-1; tentative D call: TRBD2 (6 bases). The germline V and J ends were trimmed by 4 bases and 5 bases, with 13 bases remaining between them. The germline V gene encodes CDR1 SGHRS and CDR2 YFSETQ. The CDR3 totals 14 residues. In DNA form, the CDR3 reads TGCGCCAGCAGCCAACAAACTAGCAACAATGAGCAGTTCTTC. Its protein product is CASSQQTSNNEQFF. Using reference TRBV5-1 and TRBJ2-1 for the parts outside the CDR3, the full variable domain is KAGVTQTPRYLIKTRGQQVTLSCSPISGHRSVSWYQQTPGQGLQFLFEYFSETQRNKGNFPGRFSGRQFSNSRSEMNVSTLELGDSALYLCASSQQTSNNEQFFGPGTRLTVL.

This clonotype has just a few counts. The CDR3 protein is CASSHPKEGRPDTQYF. The CDR3 nucleotides are TGCGCCAGCAGCCACCCCAAGGAGGGAAGGCCAGATACGCAGTATTTT. The chain recombines TRBV5-1 with TRBJ2-3; a weak D match, TRBD2 (6 bases). From germline, CDR1 is SGHRS and CDR2 YFSETQ. V shed 4 bases and J shed 4 bases, with 19 bases lying between them. The CDR3 is made up of 16 amino acids.

The table lists this clonotype with a count of one. The chain links TRBV7-9 to TRBJ2-1; no firm D call. CDR3 size: 12 residues. With 5 bases removed from V and 5 bases from J, the gap between germline ends came to 7 bases. Germline V gives CDR1 SEHNR, CDR2 FQNEAQ (reference sequence). CDR3 amino acids: CASSPVDNEQFF. CDR3 nucleotides: TGTGCCAGCAGCCCGGTCGACAATGAGCAGTTCTTC.

This clonotype was recorded a few times. The chain links TRBV5-1 to TRBJ2-1; D is ambiguous. Per germline, CDR1 SGHRS and CDR2 YFSETQ. The V end lost 0 bases, the J end lost 5 bases, and 9 bases lay between the germline ends. The CDR3 is 14 amino acids. The CDR3 coding sequence is TGCGCCAGCAGCTTGGAATTAAGCCACAATGAGCAGTTCTTC. It is translated as CASSLELSHNEQFF.

This clonotype came up a few times. This chain links TRBV20-1 with TRBJ2-5, with D possibly being TRBD1 (6 bases). The CDR3 is 16 amino acids. The V and J ends lost 0 bases and 6 bases respectively, with 20 bases between them. Germline-derived CDR1 and CDR2 are DFQATT and SNEGSKA (reference sequence). The CDR3, as DNA: TGCAGTGCTAGAGATAGCCTGGCAGGGGCCAAGAAGACCCAGTACTTC. It is translated as CSARDSLAGAKKTQYF.

V is TRBV7-2 and J is TRBJ2-5; the D gene is possibly TRBD1 (6 bases). Germline values: CDR1 SGHTA, CDR2 FQGNSA. Trimming removed 5 bases from V and 5 bases from J, with 12 bases in between. This CDR3 is built from 13 residues. CDR3 residues: CASSPNQGETQYF. The DNA for the CDR3 is TGTGCCAGCAGCCCAAATCAGGGGGAGACCCAGTACTTC. Based on the CDR3 plus reference TRBV7-2 and TRBJ2-5, the full variable domain is GAGVSQSPSNKVTEKGKDVELRCDPISGHTALYWYRQSLGQGLEFLIYFQGNSAPDKSGLPSDRFSAERTGGSVSTLTIQRTQQEDSAVYLCASSPNQGETQYFGPGTRLLVL.

This clonotype was detected a few times. CDR3 bases: TGTGCCAGCAGTCCTGAGAGGGATGAAAAACTGTTTTTT. Translating it yields CASSPERDEKLFF. This rearrangement joins TRBV12-3 or TRBV12-4 to TRBJ1-4; D not certain. Trimming pared 5 bases from V and 6 bases from J, leaving 10 bases between. The CDR3 runs 13 residues.

In its sample, this clonotype was seen many times. The CDR3 DNA is TGTGCCAGCAGCTTGGGATACAACGTCCTGACTTTC. It yields the protein CASSLGYNVLTF. The rearrangement joins TRBV5-6 to TRBJ2-6; the D is unclear. V lost 0 bases, J lost 9 bases, and 4 bases lay in between. Germline lookup yields CDR1 SGHDT and CDR2 YYEEEE. The CDR3 sequence is 12 residues long.

This clonotype was counted only a few times. The chain uses TRBV6-5 and TRBJ1-1, with D perhaps TRBD1 (5 bases). Trimming pared 2 bases from V and 2 bases from J, leaving 15 bases between. CDR1 MNHEY and CDR2 SVGAGI come from the germline V gene. The CDR3 is made up of 16 amino acids. CDR3 DNA sequence: TGTGCCAGCAGTTACGGACGGGGGGGACCTAACACTGAAGCTTTCTTT. Its translation is CASSYGRGGPNTEAFF.

This sequence joins TRBV10-3 and TRBJ2-1; tentative D call: TRBD1 (6 bases). There are 18 residues in the CDR3. The germline V gene encodes CDR1 ENHRY and CDR2 SYGVKD. Deletions cut 8 bases from V and 0 bases from J, with 23 bases between. The CDR3 DNA follows: TGTGCCATCGACCCGGGTGGACAGTTACGAAGCTCCTACAATGAGCAGTTCTTC. Amino acid sequence: CAIDPGGQLRSSYNEQFF.

Only a few counts were recorded for this clonotype. This sequence joins TRBV12-3 or TRBV12-4 and TRBJ2-1; D may match TRBD1 or TRBD2 (5 bases each). Trimming left V 4 bases short and J 0 bases short, with 10 bases between. The CDR3 has 15 amino acids. The CDR3 nucleotides read TGTGCCAGCAGTTCGGGACGCCGCTCCTACAATGAGCAGTTCTTC. This gives the protein CASSSGRRSYNEQFF.

V is TRBV7-9 and J is TRBJ1-1, with D perhaps TRBD1 (5 bases). The CDR3 is 16 amino acids. V lost 4 bases to trimming and J lost 0 bases, with 15 bases between them. The germline V gene encodes CDR1 SEHNR and CDR2 FQNEAQ (reference sequence). DNA of the CDR3: TGTGCCAGCAGCTCCTACCCGACAGATATGAACACTGAAGCTTTCTTT. It translates to CASSSYPTDMNTEAFF.

This clonotype has at least ten counts. The CDR3: CSATQGVTGELFF. CDR3 in DNA: TGCAGCGCAACACAGGGGGTAACCGGGGAGCTGTTTTTT. The chain links TRBV29-1 to TRBJ2-2; TRBD1 agrees at 8 bases. Trimming took 7 bases from V and 5 from J; bases not matched to a gene: 6. Germline-derived CDR1 and CDR2 are SQVTM and ANQGSEA. The CDR3 covers 13 residues.

At least ten counts were recorded for this clonotype. This chain links TRBV7-3 with TRBJ2-7; the match to TRBD2 covers 16 bases. This CDR3 has 21 amino acids. The V gene end was trimmed by 1 base and the J gene end by 1 base; junction bases not matched to a gene: 13. Germline CDR1 is SGHTA and CDR2 is FQGTGA. Here the CDR3 DNA reads TGTGCCAGCAGCTTAAGAGGAGTGGGGACTAGCGGGAGGGCAAGTTCCTACGAGCAGTACTTC. Its protein is CASSLRGVGTSGRASSYEQYF.

This clonotype was seen a handful of times. This rearrangement joins TRBV11-2 to TRBJ2-2, with 10 nucleotides matching TRBD1. Trimming cost V 1 base and J 5 bases; bases outside gene matches: 1. The CDR3 has 15 residues. CDR1 and CDR2 (germline): SGHAT, FQNNGV. The CDR3 nucleotides are TGTGCCAGCAGCTTAGGGGGACAGGGGACCGGGGAGCTGTTTTTT. The encoded protein is CASSLGGQGTGELFF.

Remarks on this clonotype: The junction departs from germline at one end; a sequencing error may be responsible. The chain recombines TRBV6-2 or TRBV6-3 with TRBJ2-2, with D perhaps assigned TRBD1 or TRBD2 (5 bases each). This CDR3 is built from 14 residues. Germline values: CDR1 MNHEY, CDR2 SVGEGT. The CDR3 is CASSYSRGAGELVF. The CDR3, as DNA: TGTGCCAGCAGTTACTCGAGGGGAGCCGGGGAGCTGGTTTTT.

This clonotype came up once. The chain is built from TRBV11-2 and TRBJ2-4, with D possibly TRBD1 on 5 matching bases. The length of the CDR3 is 17 residues. Germline-derived CDR1 and CDR2 are SGHAT and FQNNGV. V lost 8 bases, J lost 0 bases, and 20 bases lay in between. The CDR3 region has the DNA TGTGCCAGCCCAGAAATAGGGGATGAGCTAGCCAAAAACATTCAGTACTTC. This sequence encodes CASPEIGDELAKNIQYF.